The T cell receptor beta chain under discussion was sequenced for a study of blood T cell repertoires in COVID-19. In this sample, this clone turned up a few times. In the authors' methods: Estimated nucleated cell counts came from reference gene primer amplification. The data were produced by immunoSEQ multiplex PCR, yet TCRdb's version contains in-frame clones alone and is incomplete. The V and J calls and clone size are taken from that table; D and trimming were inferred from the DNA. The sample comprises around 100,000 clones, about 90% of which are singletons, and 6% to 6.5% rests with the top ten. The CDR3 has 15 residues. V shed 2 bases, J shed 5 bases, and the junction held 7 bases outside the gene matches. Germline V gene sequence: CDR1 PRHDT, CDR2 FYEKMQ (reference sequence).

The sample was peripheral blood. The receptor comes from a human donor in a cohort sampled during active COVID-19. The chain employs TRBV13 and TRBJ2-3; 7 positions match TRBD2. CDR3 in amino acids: CASSLPERGRDTQYF. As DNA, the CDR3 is TGTGCCAGCAGCTTACCTGAGCGGGGTCGAGATACGCAGTATTTT.